This entry lists 13 T cell receptor beta chains sequenced from one sample in a study of monozygotic twins with inflammatory bowel disease. TCRdb re-called the 5' RACE reads and catalogs CDR3 proteins one per entry, DNA excluded. This sample contains a few hundred thousand distinct CDR3 sequences. The sample taken for sequencing was blood. The origin of the receptors is a human donor with ulcerative colitis or Crohn's disease, or a healthy co-twin of an affected twin (not recorded which).

The chain employs TRBV5-1 and TRBJ1-1; the TCRdb D gene call, TRBD1, has no DNA to confirm it. CDR3 length: 16 amino acids. From germline, CDR1 is SGHRS and CDR2 YFSETQ. This CDR3 is CASSLVGSGANTEAFF.

This rearrangement joins TRBV3-1 to TRBJ2-2; no DNA is available, so the TRBD1 call from TCRdb remains unchecked. The germline V gene has CDR1 LGHDT and CDR2 YNNKEL (reference sequence). The length of the CDR3 is 14 residues. The CDR3 is CASSQAGVTGELFF.

The chain has TRBV7-9 and TRBJ2-3; TCRdb proposes TRBD1, but this gene call is untestable without DNA. Germline V gene sequence: CDR1 SEHNR, CDR2 FQNEAQ (reference sequence). CDR3 size: 15 residues. Here the CDR3 reads CASSLPLPGPPTQYF. The entire variable domain, with the rest obtained from reference TRBV7-9 and TRBJ2-3, is as follows: DTGVSQNPRHKITKRGQNVTFRCDPISEHNRLYWYRQTLGQGPEFLTYFQNEAQLEKSRLLSDRFSAERPKGSFSTLEIQRTEQGDSAMYLCASSLPLPGPPTQYFGPGTRLTVL.

V is TRBV9 and J is TRBJ2-7; the TCRdb D gene call, TRBD1, has no DNA to confirm it. CDR3 length: 16 residues. CDR1 and CDR2 from the germline V gene are SGDLS and YYNGEE. The CDR3 sequence: CASSTNPGSGSYEQYF.

J is TRBJ1-2 and V is TRBV6-1. This CDR3 has 15 residues. Germline values: CDR1 MNHNS, CDR2 SASEGT. The CDR3 protein is CASNFPGGESRGYTF.

The V call is TRBV6-5, the J call TRBJ2-3. This CDR3 has 16 residues. The germline CDR1 and CDR2 sequences are MNHEY and SVGAGI. CDR3 region: CASSYSGTISTDTQYF.

CDR3 in amino acids: CASSEEMNTEAFF. This chain uses TRBV2 with TRBJ1-1. This CDR3 contains 13 residues. Germline CDR1 and CDR2: SNHLY and FYNNEI. Full variable domain (rest looked up from reference TRBV2 and TRBJ1-1): EPEVTQTPSHQVTQMGQEVILRCVPISNHLYFYWYRQILGQKVEFLVSFYNNEISEKSEIFDDQFSVERPDGSNFTLKIRSTKLEDSAMYFCASSEEMNTEAFFGQGTRLTVV.

The chain has TRBV7-9 and TRBJ2-3; TCRdb's D call of TRBD1 is untestable without DNA. In germline, CDR1 is SEHNR, CDR2 FQNEAQ (reference sequence). The CDR3 runs 12 residues. CDR3: CASSGATDTQYF.

This chain links TRBV5-1 with TRBJ1-1; TCRdb designates TRBD1, a call that cannot be tested without DNA. The CDR3 loop spans 13 amino acids. The germline V gene encodes CDR1 SGHRS and CDR2 YFSETQ. CDR3 in amino acids: CASSPGSGAEAFF. Filled out from reference TRBV5-1 and TRBJ1-1, the complete variable domain reads KAGVTQTPRYLIKTRGQQVTLSCSPISGHRSVSWYQQTPGQGLQFLFEYFSETQRNKGNFPGRFSGRQFSNSRSEMNVSTLELGDSALYLCASSPGSGAEAFFGQGTRLTVV.

The J gene is TRBJ2-5, the V gene TRBV11-2; TCRdb outputs TRBD1, but without DNA this stays unchecked. This CDR3 spans 14 amino acids. The germline V gene has CDR1 SGHAT and CDR2 FQNNGV. The CDR3 sequence: CASSPNTGGETQYF.

The V and J genes are TRBV29-1 and TRBJ2-2; TCRdb's D call of TRBD2 is untestable without DNA. Per germline, CDR1 SQVTM and CDR2 ANQGSEA. CDR3 length: 12 amino acids. CDR3 sequence: CSGSPNTGELFF.

The chain joins TRBV6-6 to TRBJ1-1; TCRdb returns TRBD1, unconfirmable since there is no DNA. The CDR3 has 14 residues. CDR1 is MNHNY, CDR2 SVGAGI, per germline (reference sequence). CDR3 in amino acids: CASKTSGGLTEAFF.

V and J are TRBV7-9 and TRBJ2-2. Per the germline V gene, CDR1 is SEHNR and CDR2 is FQNEAQ (reference sequence). The CDR3 spans 14 residues. CDR3 sequence: CASRIGQNTGELFF.